Each of the 17 T cell receptor beta chains below was sequenced from the same sample in a study of monozygotic twins with inflammatory bowel disease. TCRdb re-called the 5' RACE reads; every CDR3 protein appears as one record, without DNA. The table lists 300,000 to 350,000 distinct CDR3 sequences. The sequenced material came from blood. These receptors were taken from a human donor with ulcerative colitis or Crohn's disease, or a healthy co-twin of an affected twin (not recorded which).

The chain combines TRBV7-2 with TRBJ2-7; absent DNA, TCRdb's TRBD2 call cannot be checked. Germline values: CDR1 SGHTA, CDR2 FQGNSA. CDR3 size: 15 residues. CDR3 in amino acids: CASSPRGRTTYEQYF.

This chain uses TRBV4-3 with TRBJ1-2; TCRdb gives TRBD1 as the D gene, but with no DNA this cannot be confirmed. The CDR3 spans 16 residues. Germline V lookup: CDR1 LGHNA, CDR2 YSLEER. The CDR3 loop is CASSQKQGNLNYGYTF.

The chain combines TRBV20-1 with TRBJ1-1; the D gene TCRdb calls, TRBD1, cannot be checked with no DNA. The CDR3 is 14 residues long. The V gene's germline CDR1 is DFQATT and CDR2 SNEGSKA (reference sequence). CDR3: CSARRDRASAEAFF.

The gene calls are TRBV7-2 and TRBJ2-3; TCRdb returns TRBD1, unconfirmable since there is no DNA. The germline CDR1 and CDR2 sequences are SGHTA and FQGNSA. The CDR3 runs to 14 residues. This CDR3 reads CASSFSQGADTQYF.

V gene TRBV9 combines with J gene TRBJ2-7; the TCRdb D gene call, TRBD2, has no DNA to confirm it. This CDR3 spans 15 amino acids. Per germline, CDR1 SGDLS and CDR2 YYNGEE. CDR3 in amino acids: CASSVSSRSSYEQYF.

The rearrangement links TRBV5-5 to TRBJ2-5; absent DNA, TCRdb's TRBD2 call cannot be checked. The CDR3 loop spans 14 amino acids. Germline V gives CDR1 SGHKS, CDR2 YYEKEE (reference sequence). The CDR3 sequence is CASSSPAGQETQYF.

The V call is TRBV6-1, the J call TRBJ2-2; TCRdb names TRBD1, which stays unverified in the absence of DNA. CDR3 size: 15 residues. The germline V gene encodes CDR1 MNHNS and CDR2 SASEGT. CDR3 loop: CASSPVTGRTGELFF.

The CDR3 loop reads CASSVDGLMNTEAFF. The chain recombines TRBV9 with TRBJ1-1. Germline V gene sequence: CDR1 SGDLS, CDR2 YYNGEE. The CDR3 has 15 amino acids. The whole variable domain, filled in from reference TRBV9 and TRBJ1-1, reads DSGVTQTPKHLITATGQRVTLRCSPRSGDLSVYWYQQSLDQGLQFLIQYYNGEERAKGNILERFSAQQFPDLHSELNLSSLELGDSALYFCASSVDGLMNTEAFFGQGTRLTVV.

This chain joins TRBV5-1 and TRBJ2-1; TCRdb reports TRBD2, a call that lacks DNA to check it against. CDR1 and CDR2 from the germline V gene are SGHRS and YFSETQ. The CDR3 has 17 residues. The chain's CDR3 is CASSLNPTSGHYNEQFF.

The chain links TRBV7-2 to TRBJ1-2; TCRdb lists TRBD1, though no DNA is available to test this call. This CDR3 spans 15 amino acids. In germline, CDR1 is SGHTA, CDR2 FQGNSA. This CDR3 is CASSLRGSSNYGYTF.

This rearrangement joins TRBV5-6 to TRBJ2-2; the TCRdb call, TRBD1, lacks DNA for checking. CDR3 size: 15 residues. Per germline, CDR1 SGHDT and CDR2 YYEEEE. The CDR3 sequence is CASSLRTGVAGELFF.

V usage is TRBV28 and J usage is TRBJ2-7. The CDR3 contains 14 residues. The germline gives CDR1 MDHEN, CDR2 SYDVKM. The chain's CDR3 is CASSLRVSPYEQYF. The variable domain in full, with the rest retrieved from reference TRBV28 and TRBJ2-7, is DVKVTQSSRYLVKRTGEKVFLECVQDMDHENMFWYRQDPGLGLRLIYFSYDVKMKEKGDIPEGYSVSREKKERFSLILESASTNQTSMYLCASSLRVSPYEQYFGPGTRLTVT.

V usage is TRBV15 and J usage is TRBJ2-4; the D call from TCRdb, TRBD2, cannot be confirmed without DNA. The germline gives CDR1 LNHNV, CDR2 YYDKDF (reference sequence). The CDR3 contains 14 residues. This chain's CDR3 is CATSRERARNIQYF. The whole variable domain, remainder taken from reference TRBV15 and TRBJ2-4, is DAMVIQNPRYQVTQFGKPVTLSCSQTLNHNVMYWYQQKSSQAPKLLFHYYDKDFNNEADTPDNFQSRRPNTSFCFLDIRSPGLGDTAMYLCATSRERARNIQYFGAGTRLSVL.

The V call is TRBV4-1, the J call TRBJ2-7. This CDR3 is built from 13 residues. CDR1 and CDR2 (germline): MGHRA, YSYEKL. This CDR3 is CASSQDPLRGQYF.

The chain carries TRBV12-3 or TRBV12-4 and TRBJ2-7; the D gene TCRdb calls, TRBD1, cannot be checked with no DNA. The CDR3 sequence is 13 residues long. This CDR3 is CASSPQALGEQYF.

V gene TRBV6-2 or TRBV6-3 combines with J gene TRBJ1-1. The CDR3 contains 14 residues. Germline CDR1 MNHEY, CDR2 SVGEGT. CDR3 loop: CASSFRKAATEAFF.

The CDR3 reads CASSFHGQGVRNEQFF. The chain carries TRBV12-3 or TRBV12-4 and TRBJ2-1; lacking DNA, the TRBD1 call made by TCRdb goes unchecked. The CDR3 loop spans 16 amino acids.